These 9 T cell receptor beta chains were sequenced from one sample in a study of shared clonotypes between healthy human individuals. TCRdb keeps only in-frame clones here, not all; method: immunoSEQ multiplex PCR. The table includes 2 million to 2.5 million clones, almost 96% detected once. Sequences were obtained from naive CD4+ T cells sorted from blood. Indicated subset: CD45RA+ positively selected. Source of these receptors: a man between 18 and 35 years old in good health.

This clone has only one observation. The V call is TRBV7-2, the J call TRBJ2-7; D might be TRBD2 (6 bases). The length of the CDR3 is 15 residues. Germline CDR1 is SGHTA and CDR2 is FQGNSA. V gave up 1 base and J gave up 2 bases, with 12 bases separating them. The CDR3 sequence is CASSLGLDIAYEQYF. DNA of the CDR3: TGTGCCAGCAGCTTAGGACTAGATATCGCCTACGAGCAGTACTTC.

The genes are TRBV10-2 and TRBJ2-1; TRBD1 aligns across 8 bases. V shed 6 bases and J 1 base; nucleotides not matched to a gene: 5. This CDR3 spans 15 amino acids. From germline, CDR1 is WSHSY and CDR2 SAAADI. The CDR3: CASRRQGMSYNEQFF. The CDR3 bases are TGCGCCAGCAGGAGACAGGGGATGTCCTACAATGAGCAGTTCTTC.

A remark on this clone: Other nucleotide sequences from this sample produce the same CDR3. The chain recombines TRBV7-2 with TRBJ1-4; D is ambiguous. V lost 2 bases and J lost 5, with 9 bases in between. This CDR3 has 14 residues. Germline V CDR1 and CDR2: SGHTA, FQGNSA. This CDR3 is CASSLRGGNEKLFF. CDR3 bases: TGTGCCAGCAGCTTACGGGGAGGGAATGAAAAACTGTTTTTT.

The chain carries TRBV10-3 and TRBJ2-1, with D perhaps TRBD1 (6 bases). V was clipped by 6 bases and J by 4 bases, with 13 bases between them. The germline CDR1 and CDR2 sequences are ENHRY and SYGVKD. There are 14 residues in the CDR3. The CDR3 here is CAISAPTGYNEQFF. As DNA, the CDR3 is TGTGCCATCAGCGCCCCGACAGGATACAATGAGCAGTTCTTC.

Of note for this clone: Other DNA variants within this sample encode the same CDR3. The genes are TRBV2 and TRBJ2-5, with D perhaps TRBD2 (5 bases). The germline gives CDR1 SNHLY, CDR2 FYNNEI. The V gene lost 5 bases and the J gene lost 2 bases, with 9 bases spanning the gap. This CDR3 comprises 13 residues. The CDR3 DNA sequence: TGTGCCAGCAGTAGCGGTCTACAAGAGACCCAGTACTTC. Translating it yields CASSSGLQETQYF.

The chain recombines TRBV18 with TRBJ1-5; the match to TRBD1 covers 7 bases. This CDR3 is built from 12 residues. Per germline, CDR1 KGHSH and CDR2 LQKENI. The V and J ends lost 4 bases and 11 bases, in that order; junction bases with no gene match: 5. This CDR3 is CASSQRDRAQHF. Here the CDR3 DNA reads TGTGCCAGCTCACAGCGAGACAGGGCCCAGCATTTT.

The CDR3: CASLKSAVDGYTF. Written as DNA, the CDR3 is TGTGCCAGCCTCAAGTCCGCAGTAGATGGCTACACCTTC. The chain recombines TRBV28 with TRBJ1-2; D uncertain. Germline assignment: CDR1 MDHEN and CDR2 SYDVKM. The CDR3 loop spans 13 amino acids. The V gene lost 8 bases and the J gene lost 6 bases, with 16 bases spanning the gap.

The chain links TRBV10-3 to TRBJ2-1; 8 bases align to TRBD2. The CDR3 runs 17 residues. CDR1 and CDR2 from the germline V gene are ENHRY and SYGVKD. V dropped 0 bases and J dropped 7; count of bases not matched to a gene: 11. The CDR3 loop reads CAISESSGAGVPNEQFF. The CDR3 DNA reads as TGTGCCATCAGTGAGTCGTCAGGAGCGGGAGTCCCGAATGAGCAGTTCTTC.

The chain couples TRBV28 to TRBJ2-7; D is undetermined. CDR1 and CDR2 from the germline V gene are MDHEN and SYDVKM. The CDR3 extends over 15 amino acids. V dropped 5 bases and J dropped 0 bases, with 14 bases sitting between them. The CDR3 DNA follows: TGTGCCAGCAGTCGAAATATCCCTGGCTCCTACGAGCAGTACTTC. Its translation is CASSRNIPGSYEQYF.